The 2 T cell receptor beta chains below come from one sample, sequenced in a study of tumor-infiltrating lymphocytes in primary liver carcinoma. The authors took blood RNA from unsorted whole blood and also extracted germline DNA. Researchers generated TCR beta cDNA from about 530 ng of total RNA, relying on a constant-region primer. Three nested multiplex PCR rounds, a slightly modified ARM-PCR method, built the TCR beta libraries. Rounds one and two of PCR, each of around 9 cycles, were primed with TRBV1-TRBV30 forward primers and a C-beta reverse primer. TCRdb processed the multiplex PCR reads anew with MiXCR; each CDR3 protein has one entry. The sample consists of 150,000 to 200,000 distinct CDR3 sequences, about two thirds of them appearing once. Sequenced material: peripheral blood. These receptors were taken from a woman aged 55-69 years with primary liver carcinoma and hepatitis B virus infection.

V is TRBV30 and J is TRBJ2-4; TRBD2 matches 7 bases. V was pared by 1 base and J by 1 base, with 1 base of the junction left unmatched. CDR3 size: 14 residues. Looked up from germline, CDR1 is GTSNPN and CDR2 is SVGIG (reference sequence). In DNA, the CDR3 is TGTGCCTGGAGTGGGGGAGGGGCCAAAAACATTCAGTACTTC. Encoded protein: CAWSGGGAKNIQYF.

With regard to this clonotype: A junction end diverges from the germline sequence, so it may reflect a read error. The chain employs TRBV30 and TRBJ1-2, with a tentative D call TRBD1 (5 bases). The CDR3 runs to 12 residues. The germline gives CDR1 GTSNPN, CDR2 SVGIG (reference sequence). The chain's CDR3 is CAWRSGTVGYIF. In nucleotides, the CDR3 is TGTGCCTGGAGATCAGGGACGGTTGGATACATCTTC.